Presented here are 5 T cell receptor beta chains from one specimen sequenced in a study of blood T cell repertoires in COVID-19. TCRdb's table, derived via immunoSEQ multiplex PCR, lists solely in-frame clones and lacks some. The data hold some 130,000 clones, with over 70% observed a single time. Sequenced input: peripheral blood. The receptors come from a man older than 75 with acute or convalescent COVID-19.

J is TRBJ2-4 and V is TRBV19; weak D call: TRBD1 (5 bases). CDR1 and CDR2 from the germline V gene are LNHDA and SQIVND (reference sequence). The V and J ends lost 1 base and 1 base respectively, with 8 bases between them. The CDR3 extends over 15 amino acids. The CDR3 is CASSIGGMAKNIQYF. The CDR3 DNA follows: TGTGCCAGTAGTATAGGGGGCATGGCCAAAAACATTCAGTACTTC.

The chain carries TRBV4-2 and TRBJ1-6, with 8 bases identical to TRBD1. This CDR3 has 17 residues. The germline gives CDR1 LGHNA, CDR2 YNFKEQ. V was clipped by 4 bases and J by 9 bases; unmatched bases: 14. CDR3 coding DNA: TGTGCCAGCAGCCCCGAAAAGACAGGGGCTTATCCTTCACCCCTCCACTTT. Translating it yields CASSPEKTGAYPSPLHF.

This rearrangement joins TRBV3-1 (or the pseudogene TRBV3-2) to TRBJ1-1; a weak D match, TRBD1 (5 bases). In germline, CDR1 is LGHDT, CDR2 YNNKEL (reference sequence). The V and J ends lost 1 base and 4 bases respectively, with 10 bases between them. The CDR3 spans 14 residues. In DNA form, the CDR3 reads TGTGCCAGCAGCCAAGCGGGAGGGGTCACTGAAGCTTTCTTT. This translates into CASSQAGGVTEAFF.

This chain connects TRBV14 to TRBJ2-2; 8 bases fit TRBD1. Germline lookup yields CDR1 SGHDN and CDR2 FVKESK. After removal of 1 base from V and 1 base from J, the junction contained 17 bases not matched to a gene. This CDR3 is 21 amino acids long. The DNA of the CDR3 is TGTGCCAGCAGCCAAGGCTATATGGCAGGGGGCCTAAAGTTGAACACCGGGGAGCTGTTTTTT. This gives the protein CASSQGYMAGGLKLNTGELFF.

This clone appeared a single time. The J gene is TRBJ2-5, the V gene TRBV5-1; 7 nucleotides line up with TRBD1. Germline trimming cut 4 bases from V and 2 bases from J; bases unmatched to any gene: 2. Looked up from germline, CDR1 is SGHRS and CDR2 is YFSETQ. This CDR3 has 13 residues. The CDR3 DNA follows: TGCGCCAGCAGCAGGGACAGTCAAGAGACCCAGTACTTC. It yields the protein CASSRDSQETQYF.